Presented here are 4 T cell receptor beta chains from one specimen sequenced in a study of shared clonotypes between healthy human individuals. The data were produced by immunoSEQ multiplex PCR, yet TCRdb's version contains in-frame clones alone and is incomplete. The sample has 2,500,000 or so clones, about 90% seen once; the top ten hold approximately 0.39%. Sequences were obtained from naive CD4+ T cells from PBMCs. The subset denotes: CD45RA+ positively selected. These receptors came from a man between 18 and 29 years old in good health. Some clones in this sample may be carry-over from other donors' samples.

The chain carries TRBV7-3 and TRBJ2-2, with D uncertain. Germline assignment: CDR1 SGHTA and CDR2 FQGTGA. The CDR3 sequence is 17 residues long. The V and J ends lost 1 base and 3 bases respectively, with 15 bases between them. The CDR3 loop is CASSLRGLRQHTGELFF. The CDR3 coding sequence is TGTGCCAGCAGCTTAAGAGGTTTGCGACAACACACCGGGGAGCTGTTTTTT.

The chain joins TRBV7-3 to TRBJ2-7; D is possibly TRBD2 (6 bases). V was shortened by 5 bases and J by 3 bases, with 14 bases between the two germline ends. The CDR3 runs to 14 residues. CDR1 and CDR2 (germline): SGHTA, FQGTGA. CDR3 coding DNA: TGTGCCAGCAGCCCTGGCTACGGGAGCTACGAGCAGTACTTC. Its protein product is CASSPGYGSYEQYF.

V is TRBV29-1 and J is TRBJ2-1; D uncertain. The germline gives CDR1 SQVTM, CDR2 ANQGSEA. Between the trimmed V and J ends, which lost 7 bases and 3 bases, there was a span of 16 bases. CDR3 length: 14 amino acids. This CDR3 reads CSAALSIYYNEQFF. The CDR3 nucleotides are TGCAGCGCCGCACTTAGCATCTACTACAATGAGCAGTTCTTC.

Of note for this clone: The sample contains more than one DNA sequence encoding this CDR3. This chain joins TRBV4-2 and TRBJ2-7; TRBD1 is a possible D gene (5 bases). Between the trimmed V and J ends, which lost 0 bases and 4 bases, there was a span of 13 bases. Looked up from germline, CDR1 is LGHNA and CDR2 is YNFKEQ. CDR3 size: 15 residues. The CDR3 DNA sequence: TGTGCCAGCAGCCAAGATCGGCAGGGTCCTTACGAGCAGTACTTC. This gives the protein CASSQDRQGPYEQYF.